One sample yielded the 30 T cell receptor beta chains listed below, sequenced in a study of blood T cell repertoires in COVID-19 (TCRdb year 2020). Libraries came from the immunoSEQ multiplex PCR assay. TCRdb took over this immuneACCESS table, retaining in-frame rearrangements with V and J assigned. Such tables are incomplete; in checked studies, under half of the missing clones stem from an unresolved V gene, and the remainder is unexplained. Recorded for this sample are tens of thousands of clones; approximately 80% of them occurred a single time. 15% to 20% of the sample lies in the top ten. Material for sequencing was peripheral blood. Receptors originate from a woman aged 55-69 years with acute or convalescent COVID-19.

The chain couples TRBV6-1 to TRBJ2-6; 8 bases map to TRBD1. The CDR3 consists of 16 residues. Germline V CDR1 and CDR2: MNHNS, SASEGT. J lost 1 base, V lost 4 bases, and 3 bases had no gene match. The CDR3 DNA follows: TGTGCCAGCAGTGCCAGACAGGGGTCTGGGGCCAACGTCCTGACTTTC. The encoded protein is CASSARQGSGANVLTF.

Notes on this clone: Its ends do not fully match the called genes, so a read error is possible. CDR3 region: CASSLNFRGNGELFF. The CDR3 DNA sequence: TGTGCTAGCAGCTTAAATTTCAGGGGCAACGGGGAGCTGTTTTTT. The chain is built from TRBV7-7 and TRBJ2-2; D is possibly TRBD1 (6 bases). Germline V gene data show CDR1 as SSHAT and CDR2 as FNYEAQ (reference sequence). This CDR3 region has 15 residues.

This sequence joins TRBV29-1 and TRBJ2-5; D tentatively reads TRBD1 or TRBD2 (7 bases each). Trimming pared 7 bases from V and 5 bases from J, leaving 20 bases between. CDR1 and CDR2 (germline): SQVTM, ANQGSEA. The CDR3 loop spans 14 amino acids. For the CDR3, the DNA is TGCAGCGCGGGAGGAACAGGGGTTAGGGAGACCCAGTACTTC. It codes for CSAGGTGVRETQYF.

This clone was recorded only once. The V gene is TRBV6-6, the J gene TRBJ1-1, with a tentative D call TRBD1 (5 bases). The CDR3 extends over 15 amino acids. The germline gives CDR1 MNHNY, CDR2 SVGAGI (reference sequence). V was clipped by 1 base and J by 1 base, with 10 bases between them. CDR3 nucleotides: TGTGCCAGCAGTTACTATTCGGGGGAGAACACTGAAGCTTTCTTT. Its protein product is CASSYYSGENTEAFF.

The rearrangement links TRBV30 to TRBJ2-5; 8 nucleotides match TRBD2. Trimming cost V 3 bases and J 1 base; bases outside gene matches: 4. Germline V lookup: CDR1 GTSNPN, CDR2 SVGIG (reference sequence). CDR3 length: 14 amino acids. The DNA of the CDR3 is TGTGCCTGGAGACGGGGGGGCCCCCAAGAGACCCAGTACTTC. Translation: CAWRRGGPQETQYF.

This rearrangement joins TRBV27 to TRBJ2-3; 7 nucleotides match TRBD1. V trimming: 3 bases; J trimming: 3 bases; junction bases outside the gene matches: 6. In germline, CDR1 is MNHEY, CDR2 SMNVEV (reference sequence). The CDR3 is 15 residues long. This CDR3 reads CASSLDRSTTDTQYF. The CDR3 DNA sequence: TGTGCCAGCAGTTTGGACAGGTCCACGACAGATACGCAGTATTTT.

CDR3 residues: CASRGLYTEAFF. In DNA, the CDR3 is TGTGCCAGTAGGGGCCTATACACTGAAGCTTTCTTT. The chain is built from TRBV19 and TRBJ1-1, with D hard to call. Deletions cut 6 bases from V and 3 bases from J, with 8 bases between. The CDR3 consists of 12 residues. The germline V gene has CDR1 LNHDA and CDR2 SQIVND (reference sequence).

CDR3 bases: TGTGCCAGCTCACCGGGACAGGGCGACTACGAGCAGTACTTC. Its translation is CASSPGQGDYEQYF. The chain uses TRBV18 and TRBJ2-7, with 9 bases lining up with TRBD1. Trimming cost V 3 bases and J 3 bases; bases outside gene matches: 3. Germline CDR1 is KGHSH and CDR2 is LQKENI. The CDR3 sequence is 14 residues long.

The rearrangement joins TRBV5-1 to TRBJ1-1; a possible D gene is TRBD1 (6 bases). Trimming took 4 bases from V and 3 from J, leaving 10 bases between them. This CDR3 is 13 amino acids long. CDR1 is SGHRS and CDR2 is YFSETQ in the germline V gene. CDR3 sequence reads: CASSQSGDTEAFF. The DNA for the CDR3 is TGCGCCAGCAGCCAATCAGGGGACACTGAAGCTTTCTTT.

The table lists this clone with a few counts. The rearrangement links TRBV6-1 to TRBJ1-2, with 8 bases aligning to TRBD1. Germline V gene sequence: CDR1 MNHNS, CDR2 SASEGT. The CDR3 runs to 15 residues. V was clipped by 2 bases and J by 8 bases; unmatched bases: 10. In nucleotides, the CDR3 is TGTGCCAGCAGTGAATGGCGGACAGGGTCCCTGGGCTACACCTTC. It is translated as CASSEWRTGSLGYTF.

V is TRBV11-2 and J is TRBJ1-6; D gene uncertain. V lost 7 bases, J lost 6 bases, and 13 bases lay in between. The CDR3 contains 14 residues. Germline V lookup: CDR1 SGHAT, CDR2 FQNNGV. CDR3 sequence: CASTLGTANSPLHF. CDR3 bases: TGTGCCAGCACCTTGGGCACAGCTAATTCACCCCTCCACTTT.

CDR3 DNA sequence: TGTGCCAGCAGCTTGCGCGCGGAAAACACCGGGGAGCTGTTTTTT. It encodes CASSLRAENTGELFF. The V gene is TRBV11-3, the J gene TRBJ2-2; no reliable D call. This CDR3 region has 15 residues. Germline CDR1 SGHNT, CDR2 YENEEA. The V and J ends lost 3 bases and 2 bases respectively, with 10 bases between them.

This chain uses TRBV27 with TRBJ2-1, with 8 bases identical to TRBD2. CDR3 length: 14 amino acids. Per the germline V gene, CDR1 is MNHEY and CDR2 is SMNVEV (reference sequence). V dropped 7 bases and J dropped 4; count of bases not matched to a gene: 6. Here the CDR3 reads CASKDGGVYNEQFF. As DNA, the CDR3 is TGTGCCAGCAAAGACGGGGGGGTTTACAATGAGCAGTTCTTC.

V and J are TRBV5-1 and TRBJ1-4; D call uncertain. Germline assignment: CDR1 SGHRS and CDR2 YFSETQ. The CDR3 length is 13 residues. The germline V and J ends were trimmed by 4 bases and 4 bases, with 8 bases remaining between them. The CDR3 sequence is CASSEQNNEKLFF. CDR3 sequence (DNA): TGCGCCAGCAGCGAACAGAATAATGAAAAACTGTTTTTT.

The V call is TRBV5-1, the J call TRBJ1-1, with no clear D. The CDR3 is 12 amino acids. Germline V gene lookup returns CDR1 SGHRS and CDR2 YFSETQ. Trimming removed 0 bases from V and 7 bases from J, with 7 bases in between. The CDR3 region is CASSLERGEAFF. The CDR3 bases are TGCGCCAGCAGCTTGGAACGGGGTGAAGCTTTCTTT. Filled out from reference TRBV5-1 and TRBJ1-1, the complete variable domain reads KAGVTQTPRYLIKTRGQQVTLSCSPISGHRSVSWYQQTPGQGLQFLFEYFSETQRNKGNFPGRFSGRQFSNSRSEMNVSTLELGDSALYLCASSLERGEAFFGQGTRLTVV.

This sequence joins TRBV4-3 and TRBJ1-2; TRBD1 agrees at 11 bases. CDR1 and CDR2 from the germline V gene are LGHNA and YSLEER. The V and J ends lost 1 base and 8 bases, in that order; junction bases with no gene match: 6. The CDR3 totals 15 residues. The CDR3 DNA is TGCGCCAGCAGCCAAGTGGGGGACAGGGGGGGCGGCTACACCTTC. Translation gives CASSQVGDRGGGYTF.

The chain links TRBV19 to TRBJ1-3; no clear D. Germline CDR1 reads LNHDA; CDR2 reads SQIVND (reference sequence). This CDR3 region has 14 residues. V shed 3 bases and J shed 0 bases, with 6 bases lying between them. The CDR3 DNA sequence: TGTGCCAGTAGTATTTTCTCCTCTGGAAACACCATATATTTT. It translates to CASSIFSSGNTIYF.

The chain combines TRBV6-5 with TRBJ1-1, with 8 bases aligning to TRBD1. This CDR3 has 13 residues. V lost 2 bases and J lost 7; bases outside the gene matches: 3. CDR1 is MNHEY, CDR2 SVGAGI, per germline. CDR3 sequence reads: CASSYRQGYEAFF. CDR3 nucleotides: TGTGCCAGCAGTTACAGACAGGGGTATGAAGCTTTCTTT.

The chain joins TRBV5-1 to TRBJ2-2; 12 bases match TRBD1. The CDR3 is made up of 15 amino acids. Germline V gene data show CDR1 as SGHRS and CDR2 as YFSETQ. The ends lost 4 bases at V and 7 bases at J; junction bases unmatched: 5. CDR3 nucleotides: TGCGCCAGCAGCGCGGGACAGGGGGCGTTCGGGGAGCTGTTTTTT. Protein: CASSAGQGAFGELFF.

CDR3 in DNA: TGTGCCAGCAGACAGGGTTTAGGCAATCAGCCCCAGCATTTT. Amino acid sequence: CASRQGLGNQPQHF. This chain uses TRBV2 with TRBJ1-5, with a tentative D call TRBD1 (6 bases). CDR1 and CDR2 from the germline V gene are SNHLY and FYNNEI. The CDR3 sequence is 14 residues long. The V end was cut by 6 bases, the J end by 2 bases, with 11 bases between.

The chain has TRBV11-2 and TRBJ2-1; D gene unclear. The V and J ends lost 5 bases and 0 bases respectively, with 5 bases between them. The CDR3 sequence is 13 residues long. CDR1 is SGHAT, CDR2 FQNNGV, per germline. CDR3 bases: TGTGCCAGCAGCCCTCCCTCCTACAATGAGCAGTTCTTC. Its translation is CASSPPSYNEQFF.

V is TRBV18 and J is TRBJ2-5; 12 bases align to TRBD1. CDR1 is KGHSH, CDR2 LQKENI, per germline. With V trimmed by 4 bases and J by 3 bases, 9 bases remained unmatched. This CDR3 is built from 17 residues. CDR3 coding DNA: TGTGCCAGCTCACGCCAAGTGGGACAGGGGGCGAAAGAGACCCAGTACTTC. Encoded protein: CASSRQVGQGAKETQYF.

This rearrangement joins TRBV27 to TRBJ1-6; TRBD1 matches at 9 bases. Trimming removed 0 bases from V and 9 bases from J; junction bases left unmatched: 9. Germline CDR1 reads MNHEY; CDR2 reads SMNVEV (reference sequence). CDR3 length: 17 amino acids. This chain's CDR3 is CASSLSRTGVVFSPLHF. CDR3 in DNA: TGTGCCAGCAGTTTATCTCGGACAGGGGTGGTGTTTTCACCCCTCCACTTT.

The chain links TRBV29-1 to TRBJ1-1, with a tentative D call TRBD1 (5 bases). The CDR3 extends over 13 amino acids. Germline values: CDR1 SQVTM, CDR2 ANQGSEA. The ends were cut back, 8 bases at V and 5 bases at J, with 18 bases in the middle. CDR3 bases: TGCAGCTCATTGGCCGGCAGGGATACTGAAGCTTTCTTT. Its translation is CSSLAGRDTEAFF.

The chain combines TRBV4-1 with TRBJ1-2, with TRBD1 identical over 8 bases. Trimming at V came to 2 bases and at J to 5 bases, leaving 1 base not matched to a gene. This CDR3 is 13 amino acids long. CDR1 MGHRA and CDR2 YSYEKL come from the germline V gene. The CDR3 DNA follows: TGCGCCAGCAGCCAAAGGACAGGGTATGGCTACACCTTC. Protein sequence: CASSQRTGYGYTF.

The chain employs TRBV5-1 and TRBJ1-1; a possible D gene is TRBD1 (5 bases). Germline V gene data show CDR1 as SGHRS and CDR2 as YFSETQ. CDR3 length: 13 amino acids. Trimming shortened V by 2 bases and J by 4 bases, and 9 bases separated the two germline ends. CDR3 region: CASSFRDSTEAFF. DNA of the CDR3: TGCGCCAGCAGCTTCAGAGACAGCACTGAAGCTTTCTTT.

V is TRBV3-1 (or the pseudogene TRBV3-2) and J is TRBJ1-1; D not resolved. Germline values: CDR1 LGHDT, CDR2 YNNKEL (reference sequence). There are 12 residues in the CDR3. Trimming removed 0 bases at V and 5 bases at J, with 4 bases between. The CDR3 bases are TGTGCCAGCAGCCAAGAGAGGACTGAAGCTTTCTTT. Protein product: CASSQERTEAFF.

This chain links TRBV5-1 with TRBJ2-5; TRBD1 aligns across 12 bases. Per the germline V gene, CDR1 is SGHRS and CDR2 is YFSETQ. J was trimmed by 5 bases and V by 2 bases; bases with no gene match: 4. The CDR3 contains 15 residues. The CDR3 DNA reads TGCGCCAGCAGCTTCGGGACAGGGGGCCGGGAGACCCAGTACTTC. This gives the protein CASSFGTGGRETQYF.

This chain joins TRBV5-1 and TRBJ2-1, with a possible D match to TRBD2 (6 bases). The CDR3 runs 14 residues. Per the germline V gene, CDR1 is SGHRS and CDR2 is YFSETQ. Trimming pared 5 bases from V and 10 bases from J, leaving 19 bases between. The CDR3 is CASRQNLEGGEQFF. The DNA for the CDR3 is TGCGCCAGCAGACAAAATTTAGAGGGAGGCGAGCAGTTCTTC.

The chain employs TRBV25-1 and TRBJ1-1; the D gene is possibly TRBD1 (5 bases). CDR3 length equals 17 residues. V dropped 0 bases and J dropped 2 bases, with 16 bases sitting between them. Germline V gives CDR1 MGHDK, CDR2 SYGVNS. The CDR3 nucleotides read TGTGCCAGCAGTGAATATAAGGGGAGGGTGGGCAACACTGAAGCTTTCTTT. Protein sequence: CASSEYKGRVGNTEAFF.